At least ten counts were recorded for the clone carrying this T cell receptor beta chain. Trimming left V 8 bases short and J 3 bases short, with 10 bases between. The CDR3 sequence is 12 residues long. Per the germline V gene, CDR1 is SEHNR and CDR2 is FQNEAQ (reference sequence). The sample originates from a study of T-cell reconstitution after alpha-beta-depleted transplantation in children. It was with unique molecular identifiers that the TCRbeta library was prepared. In TCRdb, the PCR reads were re-called with MiXCR into one record per CDR3 protein. This table holds 640,000 or so distinct CDR3 sequences, around 17% found once.

V usage is TRBV7-9 and J usage is TRBJ2-5; D possibly matches TRBD1 or TRBD2 (6 bases each). Sequencing was performed on PBMCs from the stem cell graft donor, taken from the stem cell graft. The clonotype was recovered from a human donor who donated a stem cell graft to a child with acute myeloid leukemia. The CDR3 region has the DNA TGTGCCAGCCGGGGGCTAGAAGAGACCCAGTACTTC. It codes for CASRGLEETQYF.